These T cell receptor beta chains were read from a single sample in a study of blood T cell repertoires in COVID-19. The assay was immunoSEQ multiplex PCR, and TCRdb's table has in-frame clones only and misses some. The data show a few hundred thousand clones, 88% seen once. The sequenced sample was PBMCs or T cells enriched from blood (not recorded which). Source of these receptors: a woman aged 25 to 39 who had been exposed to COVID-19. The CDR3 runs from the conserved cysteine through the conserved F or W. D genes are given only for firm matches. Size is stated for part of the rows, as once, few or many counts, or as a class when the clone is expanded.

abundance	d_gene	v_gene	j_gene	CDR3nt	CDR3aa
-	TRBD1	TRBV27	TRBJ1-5	TGTGCCAGCAGTCTCCAGGGGGAACAGCCCCAGCATTTT	CASSLQGEQPQHF
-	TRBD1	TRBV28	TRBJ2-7	TGTGCCAGCAGCCCCGGGACAGGGCTGGAGGAGCAGTACTTC	CASSPGTGLEEQYF
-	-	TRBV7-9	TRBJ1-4	TGTGCCAGCGAGGCTGCAACTAATGAAAAACTGTTTTTT	CASEAATNEKLFF
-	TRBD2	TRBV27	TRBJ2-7	TGTGCCAGCAGTTTAGCGGGAGTGAGGTACGAGCAGTACTTC	CASSLAGVRYEQYF
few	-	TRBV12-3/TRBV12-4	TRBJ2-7	TGTGCCAGCAGTTGGGCAGGGAAGGACGAGCAGTACTTC	CASSWAGKDEQYF
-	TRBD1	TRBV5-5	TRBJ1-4	TGTGCCAGCAGCTTGCGGCAGGGGGTTGCAACTAATGAAAAACTGTTTTTT	CASSLRQGVATNEKLFF
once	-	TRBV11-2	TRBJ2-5	TGTGCCAGCAGCTTGAGGTACACCGAGACCCAGTACTTC	CASSLRYTETQYF
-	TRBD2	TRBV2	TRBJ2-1	TGTGCCAGCACCCCGGGACTAGCGGGAGTCGTCGAGCAGTTCTTC	CASTPGLAGVVEQFF
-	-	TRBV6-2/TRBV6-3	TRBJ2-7	TGTGCCAGCAGTTATACAGGGACCTCCTACGAGCAGTACTTC	CASSYTGTSYEQYF
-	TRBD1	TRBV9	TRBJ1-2	TGTGCCAGCAGCTCCAGGACAGGGGAGAGTGCTGGCTACACCTTC	CASSSRTGESAGYTF
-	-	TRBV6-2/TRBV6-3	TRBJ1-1	TGTGCCAGCAGTTCCATTGACGAGGGCACTGAAGCTTTCTTT	CASSSIDEGTEAFF
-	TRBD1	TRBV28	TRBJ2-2	TGTGCCAGCAGTTTCCGGACAGGGAAGAACACCGGGGAGCTGTTTTTT	CASSFRTGKNTGELFF
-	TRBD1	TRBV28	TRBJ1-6	TGTGCCAGCACACAACACGCCGGGACAGGCTATAATTCACCCCTCCACTTT	CASTQHAGTGYNSPLHF
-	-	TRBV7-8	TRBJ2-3	TGTGCCAGCAGCCCGTTAGGGGCAGTCTCCACAGATACGCAGTATTTT	CASSPLGAVSTDTQYF
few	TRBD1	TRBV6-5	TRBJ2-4	TGTGCCAGCAGCCCGCCCGGGACAGGCGAAAACATTCAGTACTTC	CASSPPGTGENIQYF
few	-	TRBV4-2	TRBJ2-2	TGTGCCAGCAGCCAACGACACGAGGAGCTGTTTTTT	CASSQRHEELFF
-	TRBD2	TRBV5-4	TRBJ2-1	TGTGCCAGCAGCGGGGAGGGGCCCTATCTGGTCTTC	CASSGEGPYLVF
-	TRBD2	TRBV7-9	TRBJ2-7	TGTGCCAGCAGCTTATGGCTAGCGGGAGTAGGGGAGCAGTACTTC	CASSLWLAGVGEQYF
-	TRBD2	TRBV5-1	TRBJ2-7	TGCGCCAGCAGCTTGGGTCTCGGCGGGAGGCCCTACGAGCAGTACTTC	CASSLGLGGRPYEQYF
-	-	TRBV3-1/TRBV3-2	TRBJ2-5	TGTGCCAGCAGCCCCCTGACCGGGGTGGGGACCCAGTACTTC	CASSPLTGVGTQYF
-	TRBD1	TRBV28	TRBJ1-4	TGTGCCAGCAGTCCACCGGGACAGGGGTCCTTTAATGAAAAACTGTTTTTT	CASSPPGQGSFNEKLFF
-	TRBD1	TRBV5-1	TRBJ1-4	TGCGCCAGCAGGCCCGGGACAGGGAGCATTCATGAAAAACTGTTTTTT	CASRPGTGSIHEKLFF
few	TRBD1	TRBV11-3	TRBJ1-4	TGTGCCAGCAGCTTAGTCCAGGGGGCATCGGAAAAACTGTTTTTT	CASSLVQGASEKLFF
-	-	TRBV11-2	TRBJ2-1	TGTGCCAGCAGCTTGACCGGGGGCTCCTACAATGAGCAGTTCTTC	CASSLTGGSYNEQFF
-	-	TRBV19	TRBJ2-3	TGTGCCAGTAGTATGGCGGTGGCAGGGGGGACTCGCACAGATACGCAGTATTTT	CASSMAVAGGTRTDTQYF
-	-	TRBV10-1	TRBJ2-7	TGCGCCAGCAGTGCGGTGATACCCTTCGGCGAGCAGTACTTC	CASSAVIPFGEQYF